Listed below are T cell receptor beta chains from one sample, sequenced in a study of T cells expressing NK-cell markers. TCRdb reanalyzed the 5' RACE reads and collapses them to one entry per CDR3 protein, without DNA. The listing contains about 180,000 distinct CDR3 sequences. The source material was blood T cells: a sorted CD56 or NKG2C T cell subset, CD4+ or CD8+ T cells, or bulk PBMC T cells (not recorded which). Every receptor here comes from a woman between 18 and 70 years old in good health. Each CDR3 is given with its conserved first and last residue. The order of the fields is V gene, J gene, CDR3 protein.

V: TRBV28
J: TRBJ2-7
CDR3: CASSSGRREQYF

V: TRBV27
J: TRBJ2-5
CDR3: CASRSRGAGETQYF

V: TRBV6-1
J: TRBJ2-3
CDR3: CASTGVSTDTQYF

V: TRBV20-1
J: TRBJ2-3
CDR3: CSAILAGGYIDTQYF

V: TRBV29-1
J: TRBJ2-7
CDR3: CSVIDRGAYEQYF

V: TRBV3-1
J: TRBJ2-7
CDR3: CASVGPDEQYF

V: TRBV5-1
J: TRBJ2-5
CDR3: CASSRSTGRQETQYF

V: TRBV12-3/TRBV12-4
J: TRBJ2-3
CDR3: CASSLGGGSGASDTQYF

V: TRBV10-3
J: TRBJ2-1
CDR3: CAIAGASGGEQFF

V: TRBV28
J: TRBJ2-3
CDR3: CASRGGGGEADTQYF

V: TRBV5-1
J: TRBJ2-3
CDR3: CASSLPTPQGDTQYF

V: TRBV29-1
J: TRBJ1-2
CDR3: CSAQGANYGYTF

V: TRBV6-1
J: TRBJ1-6
CDR3: CASREWTLNSPLHF

V: TRBV2
J: TRBJ2-7
CDR3: CASSEVHRASEQYF

V: TRBV11-2
J: TRBJ2-7
CDR3: CASSGRPSGEQYF

V: TRBV7-8
J: TRBJ2-7
CDR3: CASSLVGGRNSYEQYF

V: TRBV19
J: TRBJ2-5
CDR3: CASTPRVGGPETQYF

V: TRBV7-6
J: TRBJ1-1
CDR3: CASSLRGLDSEAFF

V: TRBV11-2
J: TRBJ2-5
CDR3: CASSDRQAQETQYF

V: TRBV3-1
J: TRBJ2-7
CDR3: CASSQGRLAGPFYEQYF

V: TRBV5-1
J: TRBJ2-1
CDR3: CASSLAFSGTATDEQFF

V: TRBV12-3/TRBV12-4
J: TRBJ2-1
CDR3: CASSPQSGVSSYNEQFF

V: TRBV10-3
J: TRBJ2-1
CDR3: CAISATGTGKFF

V: TRBV5-1
J: TRBJ2-7
CDR3: CASSWGHREYEQYF

V: TRBV5-5
J: TRBJ1-1
CDR3: CASSLDGFVTEAFF

V: TRBV3-1
J: TRBJ2-1
CDR3: CASSQGLSSYNEQFF

V: TRBV9
J: TRBJ2-1
CDR3: CASSASPGTSGNEQFF

V: TRBV12-3/TRBV12-4
J: TRBJ1-2
CDR3: CASSASGTSYGYTF

V: TRBV5-1
J: TRBJ2-3
CDR3: CASSLGASVTDTQYF

V: TRBV12-3/TRBV12-4
J: TRBJ2-1
CDR3: CASRRTGYNEQFF

V: TRBV12-3/TRBV12-4
J: TRBJ2-7
CDR3: CASSKGTGAAYEQYF

V: TRBV29-1
J: TRBJ2-1
CDR3: CSVSTSFDYNEQFF

V: TRBV6-1
J: TRBJ1-2
CDR3: CASIGRQGHGYTF

V: TRBV7-9
J: TRBJ1-2
CDR3: CASSLGQAPRYGYTF

V: TRBV4-2
J: TRBJ2-5
CDR3: CASSQAISGRAETQYF

V: TRBV4-1
J: TRBJ1-1
CDR3: CASSQIHRETEAFF

V: TRBV5-1
J: TRBJ1-1
CDR3: CASSLPGQPTGGTEAFF

V: TRBV15
J: TRBJ2-1
CDR3: CATSELRDRGLYEQFF

V: TRBV7-3
J: TRBJ2-7
CDR3: CASSIGQPYEQYF

V: TRBV7-8
J: TRBJ1-5
CDR3: CASSPVVGANQPQHF

V: TRBV20-1
J: TRBJ2-3
CDR3: CSAEQGSASTDTQYF

V: TRBV5-1
J: TRBJ2-1
CDR3: CASSLRGLTRGGRADEQFF

V: TRBV30
J: TRBJ1-4
CDR3: CAWMRGGYEKLFF

V: TRBV20-1
J: TRBJ2-7
CDR3: CSATAAASSYEQYF

V: TRBV4-2
J: TRBJ2-5
CDR3: CASSRQRAGRETQYF

V: TRBV21-1
J: TRBJ2-7
CDR3: CASSKRRGASYEQYF

V: TRBV11-2
J: TRBJ2-3
CDR3: CASSLGRLAGASTDTQYF

V: TRBV24-1
J: TRBJ2-7
CDR3: CATSAPLRYEQYF

V: TRBV20-1
J: TRBJ2-1
CDR3: CSAPGYSSHEQFF

V: TRBV5-6
J: TRBJ2-2
CDR3: CASSLWAGGVGTGELFF

V: TRBV20-1
J: TRBJ2-1
CDR3: CSARASDFTYNEQFF

V: TRBV6-2/TRBV6-3
J: TRBJ1-2
CDR3: CASSSPLGSLYYGYTF

V: TRBV6-4
J: TRBJ1-1
CDR3: CASSPSPGNTEAFF